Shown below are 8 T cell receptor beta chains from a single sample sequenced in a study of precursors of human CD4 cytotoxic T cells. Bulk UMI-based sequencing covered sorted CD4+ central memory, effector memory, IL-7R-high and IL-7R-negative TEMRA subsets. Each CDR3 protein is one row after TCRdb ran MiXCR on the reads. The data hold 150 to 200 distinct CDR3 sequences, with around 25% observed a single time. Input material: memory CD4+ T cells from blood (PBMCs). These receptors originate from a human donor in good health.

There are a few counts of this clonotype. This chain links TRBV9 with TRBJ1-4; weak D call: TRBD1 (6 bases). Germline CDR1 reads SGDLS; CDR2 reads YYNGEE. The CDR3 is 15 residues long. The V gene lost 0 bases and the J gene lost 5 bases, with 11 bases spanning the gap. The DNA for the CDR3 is TGTGCCAGCAGCGTAGAAATAGGGGGGAATGAAAAACTGTTTTTT. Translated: CASSVEIGGNEKLFF. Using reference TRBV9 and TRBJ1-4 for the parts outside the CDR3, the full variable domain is DSGVTQTPKHLITATGQRVTLRCSPRSGDLSVYWYQQSLDQGLQFLIQYYNGEERAKGNILERFSAQQFPDLHSELNLSSLELGDSALYFCASSVEIGGNEKLFFGSGTQLSVL.

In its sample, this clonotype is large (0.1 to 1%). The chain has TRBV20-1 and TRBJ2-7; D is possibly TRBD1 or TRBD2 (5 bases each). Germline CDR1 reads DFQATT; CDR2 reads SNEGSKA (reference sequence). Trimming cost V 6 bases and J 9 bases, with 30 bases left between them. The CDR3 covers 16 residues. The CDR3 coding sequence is TGCAGTGCCCCTTCCGGGACCGACAATTTACGACGCGGGCAGTACTTC. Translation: CSAPSGTDNLRRGQYF.

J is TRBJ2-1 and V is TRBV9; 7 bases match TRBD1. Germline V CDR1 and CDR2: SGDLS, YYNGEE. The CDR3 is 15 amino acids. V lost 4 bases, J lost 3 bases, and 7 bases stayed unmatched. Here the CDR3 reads CASSPRDSVYNEQFF. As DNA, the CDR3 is TGTGCCAGCAGCCCCCGGGACAGTGTCTACAATGAGCAGTTCTTC.

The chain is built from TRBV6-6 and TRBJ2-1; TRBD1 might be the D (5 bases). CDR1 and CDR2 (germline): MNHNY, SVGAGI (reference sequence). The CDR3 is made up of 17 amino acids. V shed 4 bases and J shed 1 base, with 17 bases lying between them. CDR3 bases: TGTGCCAGCAGTTTCATCGAACAAGGGGAATCCTACAATGAGCAGTTCTTC. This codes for CASSFIEQGESYNEQFF.

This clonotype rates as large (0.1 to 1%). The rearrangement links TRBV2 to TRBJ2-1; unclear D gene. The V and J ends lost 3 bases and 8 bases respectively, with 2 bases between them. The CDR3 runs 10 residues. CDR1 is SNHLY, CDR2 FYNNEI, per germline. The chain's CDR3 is CASSDYEQFF. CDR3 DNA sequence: TGTGCCAGCAGTGACTATGAGCAGTTCTTC. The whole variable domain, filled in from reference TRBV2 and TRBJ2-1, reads EPEVTQTPSHQVTQMGQEVILRCVPISNHLYFYWYRQILGQKVEFLVSFYNNEISEKSEIFDDQFSVERPDGSNFTLKIRSTKLEDSAMYFCASSDYEQFFGPGTRLTVL.

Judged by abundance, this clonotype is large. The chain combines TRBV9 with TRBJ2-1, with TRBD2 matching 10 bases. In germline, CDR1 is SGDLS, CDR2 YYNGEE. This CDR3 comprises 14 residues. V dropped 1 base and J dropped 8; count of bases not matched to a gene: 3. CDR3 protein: CASSVTSGTDEQFF. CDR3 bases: TGTGCCAGCAGCGTAACTAGCGGGACCGATGAGCAGTTCTTC.

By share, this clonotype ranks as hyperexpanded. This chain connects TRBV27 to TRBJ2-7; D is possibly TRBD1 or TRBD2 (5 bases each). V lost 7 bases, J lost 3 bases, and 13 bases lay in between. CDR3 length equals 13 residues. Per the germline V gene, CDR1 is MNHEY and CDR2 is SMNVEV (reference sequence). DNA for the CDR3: TGTGCCAGCAAACCCGGGGACCACTACGAGCAGTACTTC. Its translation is CASKPGDHYEQYF.

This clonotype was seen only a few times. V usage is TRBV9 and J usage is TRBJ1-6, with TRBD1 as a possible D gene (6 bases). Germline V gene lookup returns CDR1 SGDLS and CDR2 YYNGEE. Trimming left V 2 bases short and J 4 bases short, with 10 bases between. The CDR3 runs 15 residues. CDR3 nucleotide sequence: TGTGCCAGCAGCGTGTCGGACAGTTATAATTCACCCCTCCACTTT. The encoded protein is CASSVSDSYNSPLHF.